This T cell receptor (beta chain) was identified in a study of T cell responses to AZD1222 COVID-19 vaccine. Worth noting for this clone: What it binds is unknown.

Sequenced by immunoSEQ multiplex PCR; TCRdb stores in-frame clones only, minus some. Found here are 150,000 or so clones, around 86% of them singletons; the top ten hold roughly a tenth. Overall study findings and caveats: It should be noted that donors were predominantly white British and more often female, and clonal diversity was possibly underestimated. Spike-wide vaccine-associated CD4 TCRs dominated at 160-218 and 743-854.

Trimming took 8 bases from V and 1 from J; bases not matched to a gene: 5. From germline, CDR1 is LGHDT and CDR2 YNNKEL (reference sequence). This CDR3 is built from 14 residues. This chain links TRBV3-1 (or the pseudogene TRBV3-2) with TRBJ2-5; 9 bases line up with TRBD2. The specimen comprised peripheral blood, sampled 28 days after the second AZD1222 dose. The receptor comes from an adult who received the AZD1222 COVID-19 vaccine. In nucleotides, the CDR3 is TGTGCCAGCGTTCTAGCGGGGACCCAAGAGACCCAGTACTTC. It encodes CASVLAGTQETQYF.